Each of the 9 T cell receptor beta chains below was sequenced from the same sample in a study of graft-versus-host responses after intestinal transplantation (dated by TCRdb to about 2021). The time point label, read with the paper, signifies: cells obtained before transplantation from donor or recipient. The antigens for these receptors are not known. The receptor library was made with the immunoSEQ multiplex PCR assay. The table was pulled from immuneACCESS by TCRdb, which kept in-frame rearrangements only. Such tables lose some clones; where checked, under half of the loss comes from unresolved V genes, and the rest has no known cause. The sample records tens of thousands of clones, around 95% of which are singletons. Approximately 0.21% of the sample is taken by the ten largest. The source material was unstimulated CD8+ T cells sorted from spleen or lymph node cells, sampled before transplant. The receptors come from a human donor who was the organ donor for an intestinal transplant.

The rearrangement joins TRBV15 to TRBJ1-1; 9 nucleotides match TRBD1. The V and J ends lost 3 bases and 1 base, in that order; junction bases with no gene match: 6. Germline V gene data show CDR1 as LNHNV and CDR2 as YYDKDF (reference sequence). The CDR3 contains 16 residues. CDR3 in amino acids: CATSSGTGLGNTEAFF. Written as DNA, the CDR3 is TGTGCCACCAGCAGTGGGACAGGGCTTGGGAACACTGAAGCTTTCTTT.

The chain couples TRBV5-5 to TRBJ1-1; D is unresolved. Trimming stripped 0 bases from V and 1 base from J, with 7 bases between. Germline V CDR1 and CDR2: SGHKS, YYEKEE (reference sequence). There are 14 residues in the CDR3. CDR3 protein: CASSLEEANTEAFF. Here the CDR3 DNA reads TGTGCCAGCAGCTTGGAGGAGGCGAACACTGAAGCTTTCTTT.

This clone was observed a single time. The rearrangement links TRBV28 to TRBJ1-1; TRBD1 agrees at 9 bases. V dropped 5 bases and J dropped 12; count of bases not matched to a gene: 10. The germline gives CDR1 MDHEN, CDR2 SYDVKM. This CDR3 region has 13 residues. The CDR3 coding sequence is TGTGCCAGCAGTGGGGACAGGGCCCGAACCTCTTTCTTT. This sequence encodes CASSGDRARTSFF. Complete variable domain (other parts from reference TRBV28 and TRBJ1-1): DVKVTQSSRYLVKRTGEKVFLECVQDMDHENMFWYRQDPGLGLRLIYFSYDVKMKEKGDIPEGYSVSREKKERFSLILESASTNQTSMYLCASSGDRARTSFFGQGTRLTVV.

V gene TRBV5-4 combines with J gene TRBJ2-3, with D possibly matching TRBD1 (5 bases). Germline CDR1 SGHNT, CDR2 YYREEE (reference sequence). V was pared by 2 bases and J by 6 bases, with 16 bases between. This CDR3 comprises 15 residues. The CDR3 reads CASSLSRDLWDTQYF. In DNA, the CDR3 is TGTGCCAGCAGCTTAAGCAGGGATTTATGGGATACGCAGTATTTT.

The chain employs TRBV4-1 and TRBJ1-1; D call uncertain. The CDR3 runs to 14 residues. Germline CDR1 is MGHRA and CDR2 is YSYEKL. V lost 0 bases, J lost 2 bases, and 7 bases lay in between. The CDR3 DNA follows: TGCGCCAGCAGCCAAGACAGCGGCAACACTGAAGCTTTCTTT. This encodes CASSQDSGNTEAFF.

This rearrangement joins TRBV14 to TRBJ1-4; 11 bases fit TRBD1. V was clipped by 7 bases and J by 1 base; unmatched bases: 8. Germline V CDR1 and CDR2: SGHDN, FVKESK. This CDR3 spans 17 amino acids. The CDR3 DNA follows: TGTGCCAGCATCGCGGACAGGGGGCGCTTAACTAATGAAAAACTGTTTTTT. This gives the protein CASIADRGRLTNEKLFF. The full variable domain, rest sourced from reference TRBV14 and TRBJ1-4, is EAGVTQFPSHSVIEKGQTVTLRCDPISGHDNLYWYRRVMGKEIKFLLHFVKESKQDESGMPNNRFLAERTGGTYSTLKVQPAELEDSGVYFCASIADRGRLTNEKLFFGSGTQLSVL.

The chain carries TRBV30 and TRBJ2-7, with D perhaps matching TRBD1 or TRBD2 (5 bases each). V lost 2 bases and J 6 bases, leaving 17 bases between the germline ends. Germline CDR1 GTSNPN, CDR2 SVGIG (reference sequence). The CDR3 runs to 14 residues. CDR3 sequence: CAWSFDLGTIEQYF. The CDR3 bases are TGTGCCTGGAGTTTCGATTTAGGGACGATCGAGCAGTACTTC.

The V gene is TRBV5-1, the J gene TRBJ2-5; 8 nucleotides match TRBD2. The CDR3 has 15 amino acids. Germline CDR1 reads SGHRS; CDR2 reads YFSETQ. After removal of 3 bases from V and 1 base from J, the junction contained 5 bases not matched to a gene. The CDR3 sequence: CASSSPTSGQETQYF. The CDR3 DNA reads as TGCGCCAGCAGCTCCCCCACTAGCGGCCAAGAGACCCAGTACTTC.

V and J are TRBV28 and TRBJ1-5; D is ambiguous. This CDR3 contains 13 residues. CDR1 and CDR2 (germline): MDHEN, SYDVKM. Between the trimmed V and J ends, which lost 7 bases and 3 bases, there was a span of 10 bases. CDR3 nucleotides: TGTGCCAGCAATACAGAATACAATCAGCCCCAGCATTTT. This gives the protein CASNTEYNQPQHF. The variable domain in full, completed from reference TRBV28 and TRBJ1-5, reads DVKVTQSSRYLVKRTGEKVFLECVQDMDHENMFWYRQDPGLGLRLIYFSYDVKMKEKGDIPEGYSVSREKKERFSLILESASTNQTSMYLCASNTEYNQPQHFGDGTRLSIL.